The TCR beta chain under discussion was sequenced for a study of blood T cell repertoires in COVID-19. Study as a whole: Italy, Spain and the United States were the sources of the convalescent and acute COVID-19 samples. Sources were T cells, B-cell-depleted T cells, or PBMCs; the material itself was cDNA or gDNA.

Per the germline V gene, CDR1 is SGHTA and CDR2 is FQGNSA. The V segment lost 5 bases and the J segment 0 bases; nucleotides outside the gene matches: 8. The CDR3 is 16 amino acids. In the authors' workflow: Scientists estimated how many nucleated cells there were by amplifying reference gene primers. Profiling relied on immunoSEQ multiplex PCR, and the TCRdb table lists in-frame clones only, not all of them. For V, J and clone size, that table is used; D and trimming come from the DNA. The sample records over 150,000 clones, around four fifths being singletons. The specimen sequenced was peripheral blood. This TCR was sampled from a woman older than 75 with acute or convalescent COVID-19. The genes are TRBV7-2 and TRBJ2-7; 9 bases map to TRBD2. CDR3 region: CASSLHAGGSSYEQYF. The DNA of the CDR3 is TGTGCCAGCAGCCTCCATGCGGGGGGGAGCTCCTACGAGCAGTACTTC.